Following are 6 T cell receptor beta chains from one sample sequenced in a study of regulatory T cells in long-lasting Graves disease. To make TCR beta libraries, researchers used iRepertoire HTBI primers and Arm-PCR of CDR3 regions. TCRdb ran MiXCR on the multiplex PCR reads and lists one entry per CDR3 protein. The sample records about 240,000 distinct CDR3 sequences, about 19% being singletons. Sample time point: newly diagnosed GD, antithyroid drugs for less than 3 months. Researchers made the TCR library from RNA that was extracted from PBMCs. This specimen consisted of peripheral blood mononuclear cells (PBMCs), obtained at new diagnosis, from a patient treated with antithyroid drugs. The receptors shown here come from a female donor with Graves disease.

The chain couples TRBV20-1 to TRBJ1-1; a possible D gene is TRBD1 (5 bases). Between the trimmed V and J ends, which lost 2 bases and 9 bases, there was a span of 19 bases. The CDR3 runs to 14 residues. The germline V gene has CDR1 DFQATT and CDR2 SNEGSKA (reference sequence). CDR3 sequence (DNA): TGCAGTGCTAGATTGGACGGGGGGGGACTGAAAGCTTTCTTT. The encoded protein is CSARLDGGGLKAFF.

This clonotype came up a few times. The chain couples TRBV7-9 to TRBJ2-7; 8 positions match TRBD1. The junction had 7 bases not matched to a gene; V was cut back by 1 base and J by 5 bases. The germline V gene encodes CDR1 SEHNR and CDR2 FQNEAQ (reference sequence). This CDR3 is 15 amino acids long. The CDR3 protein is CASSLGVGTGHEQYF. In DNA form, the CDR3 reads TGTGCCAGCAGCTTAGGAGTCGGGACAGGCCACGAGCAGTACTTC.

This clonotype was seen at least ten times. This chain connects TRBV25-1 to TRBJ2-7; 8 bases map to TRBD2. The CDR3 covers 13 residues. The V gene's germline CDR1 is MGHDK and CDR2 SYGVNS. J gave up 6 bases and V 5 bases, and 6 bases lay outside the gene matches. CDR3 bases: TGTGCCAGCAGTCTTGCGGGGGGCCTCGAGCAGTACTTC. Translating gives CASSLAGGLEQYF.

This clonotype showed up just a few times. This sequence joins TRBV5-1 and TRBJ2-7; 12 bases line up with TRBD2. The CDR3 consists of 17 residues. Germline CDR1 and CDR2: SGHRS and YFSETQ. Unmatched junction bases numbered 17, after V lost 6 bases and J lost 7 bases. The CDR3 spells CASTVLAGGPSSEEQYF. As DNA, the CDR3 is TGCGCCAGCACCGTCCTAGCGGGAGGGCCCTCGTCGGAAGAGCAGTACTTC.

This clonotype came up many times. The rearrangement uses TRBV18 and TRBJ1-1; 7 nucleotides line up with TRBD1. CDR1 and CDR2 (germline): KGHSH, LQKENI. The CDR3 runs 13 residues. V dropped 3 bases and J dropped 7; count of bases not matched to a gene: 5. CDR3 amino acids: CASSPGTVIEAFF. In DNA form, the CDR3 reads TGTGCCAGCTCACCCGGGACAGTTATTGAAGCTTTCTTT.

This clonotype was seen many times. The CDR3 loop is CASSYPTGPGETQYF. The CDR3 DNA reads TGTGCCAGCAGTTACCCGACAGGCCCTGGAGAGACCCAGTACTTC. V gene TRBV6-5 combines with J gene TRBJ2-5, with D possibly being TRBD1 (6 bases). CDR3 size: 15 residues. CDR1 is MNHEY, CDR2 SVGAGI, per germline. The V end lost 2 bases, the J end lost 4 bases, and 14 bases lay between the germline ends.